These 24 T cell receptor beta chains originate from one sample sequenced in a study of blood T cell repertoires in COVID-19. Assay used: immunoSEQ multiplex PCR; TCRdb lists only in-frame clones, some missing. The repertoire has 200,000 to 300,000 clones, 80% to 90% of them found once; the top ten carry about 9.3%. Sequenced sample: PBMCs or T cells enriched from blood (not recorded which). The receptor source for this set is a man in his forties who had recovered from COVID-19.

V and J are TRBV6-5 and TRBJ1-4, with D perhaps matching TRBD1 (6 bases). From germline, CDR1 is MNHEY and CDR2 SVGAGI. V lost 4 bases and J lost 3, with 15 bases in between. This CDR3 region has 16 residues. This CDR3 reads CASSFRGVQANEKLFF. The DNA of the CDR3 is TGTGCCAGCAGTTTCAGGGGAGTGCAGGCTAATGAAAAACTGTTTTTT.

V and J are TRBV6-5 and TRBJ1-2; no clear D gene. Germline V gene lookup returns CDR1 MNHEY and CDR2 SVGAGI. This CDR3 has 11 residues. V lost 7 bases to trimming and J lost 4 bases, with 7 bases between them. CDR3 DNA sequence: TGTGCCAGCAAGGGAGGCTATGGCTACACCTTC. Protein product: CASKGGYGYTF.

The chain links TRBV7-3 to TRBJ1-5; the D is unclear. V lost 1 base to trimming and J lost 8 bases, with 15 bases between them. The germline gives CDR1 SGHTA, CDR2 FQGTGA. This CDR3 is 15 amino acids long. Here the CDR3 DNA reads TGTGCCAGCAGCTTAATGGGCCAAAGAGTAGAGCCCCAGCATTTT. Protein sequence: CASSLMGQRVEPQHF.

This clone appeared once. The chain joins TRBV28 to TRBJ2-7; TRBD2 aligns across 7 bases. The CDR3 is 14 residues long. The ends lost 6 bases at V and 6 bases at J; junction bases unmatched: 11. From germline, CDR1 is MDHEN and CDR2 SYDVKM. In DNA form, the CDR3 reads TGTGCCAGCAGGATGGGGGGGATCAGCGGCGAGCAGTACTTC. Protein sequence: CASRMGGISGEQYF.

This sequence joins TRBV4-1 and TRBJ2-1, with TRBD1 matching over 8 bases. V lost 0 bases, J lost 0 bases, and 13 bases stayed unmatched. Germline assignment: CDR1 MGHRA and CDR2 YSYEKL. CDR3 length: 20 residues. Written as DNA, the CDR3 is TGCGCCAGCAGCCAAGAACTTAGGACAGGGCTCATGGGCTCCTACAATGAGCAGTTCTTC. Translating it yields CASSQELRTGLMGSYNEQFF.

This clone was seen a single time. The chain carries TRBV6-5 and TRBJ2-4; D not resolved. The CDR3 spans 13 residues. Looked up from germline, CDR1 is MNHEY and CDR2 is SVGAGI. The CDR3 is CVSRGEAKNIQYF. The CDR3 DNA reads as TGTGTGAGCCGAGGCGAGGCCAAAAACATTCAGTACTTC.

CDR3 amino acids: CASSVARDRGSGNTIYF. The CDR3 DNA reads as TGTGCCAGCAGCGTAGCCCGGGACAGGGGCTCTGGAAACACCATATATTTT. The chain employs TRBV9 and TRBJ1-3; the match to TRBD1 covers 10 bases. The CDR3 length is 17 residues. Germline V gives CDR1 SGDLS, CDR2 YYNGEE. V lost 0 bases, J lost 0 bases, and 3 bases stayed unmatched.

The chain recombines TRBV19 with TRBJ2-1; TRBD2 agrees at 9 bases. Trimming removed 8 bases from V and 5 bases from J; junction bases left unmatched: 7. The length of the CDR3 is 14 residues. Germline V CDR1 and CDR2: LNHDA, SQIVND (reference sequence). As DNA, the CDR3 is TGTGCCAGTCAGGAGCGGGGGGCAAACAATGAGCAGTTCTTC. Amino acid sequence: CASQERGANNEQFF.

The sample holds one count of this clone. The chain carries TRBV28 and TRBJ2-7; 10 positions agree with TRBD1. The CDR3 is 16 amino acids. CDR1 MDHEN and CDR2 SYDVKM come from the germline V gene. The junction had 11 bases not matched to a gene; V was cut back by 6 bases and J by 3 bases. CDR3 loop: CASSSGGQGGLYEQYF. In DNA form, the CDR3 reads TGTGCCAGCAGCTCAGGAGGACAGGGGGGTCTCTACGAGCAGTACTTC. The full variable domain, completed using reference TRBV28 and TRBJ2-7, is DVKVTQSSRYLVKRTGEKVFLECVQDMDHENMFWYRQDPGLGLRLIYFSYDVKMKEKGDIPEGYSVSREKKERFSLILESASTNQTSMYLCASSSGGQGGLYEQYFGPGTRLTVT.

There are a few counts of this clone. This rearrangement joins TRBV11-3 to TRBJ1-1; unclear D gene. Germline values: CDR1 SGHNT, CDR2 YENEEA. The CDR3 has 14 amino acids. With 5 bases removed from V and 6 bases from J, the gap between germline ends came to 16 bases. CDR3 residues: CASSRLREGPEAFF. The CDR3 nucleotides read TGTGCCAGCAGCCGCTTACGGGAGGGCCCTGAAGCTTTCTTT.

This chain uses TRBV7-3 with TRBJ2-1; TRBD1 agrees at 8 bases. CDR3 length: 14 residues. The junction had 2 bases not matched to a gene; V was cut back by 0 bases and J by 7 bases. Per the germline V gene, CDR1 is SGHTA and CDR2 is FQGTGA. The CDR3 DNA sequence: TGTGCCAGCAGCTTAACGAGACAGGGGAATGAGCAGTTCTTC. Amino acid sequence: CASSLTRQGNEQFF.

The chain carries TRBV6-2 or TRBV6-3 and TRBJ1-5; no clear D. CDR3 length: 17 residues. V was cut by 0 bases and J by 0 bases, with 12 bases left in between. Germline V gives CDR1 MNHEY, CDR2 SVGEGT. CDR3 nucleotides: TGTGCCAGCAGTTACTCGCCTATAGCCCTTAGCAATCAGCCCCAGCATTTT. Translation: CASSYSPIALSNQPQHF.

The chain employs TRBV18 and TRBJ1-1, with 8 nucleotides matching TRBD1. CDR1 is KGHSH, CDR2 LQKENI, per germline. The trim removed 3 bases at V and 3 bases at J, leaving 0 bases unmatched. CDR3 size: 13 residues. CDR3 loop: CASSPGQDTEAFF. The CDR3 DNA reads TGTGCCAGCTCACCGGGACAGGACACTGAAGCTTTCTTT.

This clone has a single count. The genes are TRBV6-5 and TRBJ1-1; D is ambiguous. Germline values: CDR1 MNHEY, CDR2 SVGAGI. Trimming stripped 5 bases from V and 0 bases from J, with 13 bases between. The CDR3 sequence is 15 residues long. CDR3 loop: CASSQPGSMNTEAFF. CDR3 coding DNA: TGTGCCAGCAGTCAGCCGGGGAGCATGAACACTGAAGCTTTCTTT.

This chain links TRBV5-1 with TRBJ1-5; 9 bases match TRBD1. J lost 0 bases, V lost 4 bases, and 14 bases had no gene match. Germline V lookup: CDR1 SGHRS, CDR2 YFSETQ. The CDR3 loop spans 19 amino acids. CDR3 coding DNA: TGCGCCAGCAGCGGAACCGCGGACAGGGGCCCATATAGCAATCAGCCCCAGCATTTT. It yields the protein CASSGTADRGPYSNQPQHF.

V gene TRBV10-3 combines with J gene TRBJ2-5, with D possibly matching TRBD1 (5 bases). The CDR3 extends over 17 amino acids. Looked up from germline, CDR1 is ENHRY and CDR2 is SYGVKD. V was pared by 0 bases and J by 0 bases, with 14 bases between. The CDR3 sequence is CAISESSVRVHQETQYF. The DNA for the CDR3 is TGTGCCATCAGTGAGTCGAGCGTCAGGGTCCACCAAGAGACCCAGTACTTC.

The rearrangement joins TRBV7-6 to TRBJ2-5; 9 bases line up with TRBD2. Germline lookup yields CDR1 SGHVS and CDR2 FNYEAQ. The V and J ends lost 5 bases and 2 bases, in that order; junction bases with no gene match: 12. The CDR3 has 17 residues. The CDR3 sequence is CASSRGGAGGGQETQYF. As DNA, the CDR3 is TGTGCCAGCAGCCGAGGCGGAGCGGGGGGTGGGCAAGAGACCCAGTACTTC.

Written as DNA, the CDR3 is TGTGCCAGCAGTGCTACGGGGTCCTACGAGCAGTACTTC. Protein product: CASSATGSYEQYF. The chain combines TRBV12-3 or TRBV12-4 with TRBJ2-7, with D possibly matching TRBD2 (5 bases). The CDR3 loop spans 13 amino acids. Trimming took off 5 bases at V and 1 base at J, with 9 bases between the two ends.

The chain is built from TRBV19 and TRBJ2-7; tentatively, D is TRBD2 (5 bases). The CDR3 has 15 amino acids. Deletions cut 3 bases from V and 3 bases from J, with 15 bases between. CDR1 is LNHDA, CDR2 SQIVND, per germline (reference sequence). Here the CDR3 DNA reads TGTGCCAGTAGTATGAGCGGTAGTCGTCGCTACGAGCAGTACTTC. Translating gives CASSMSGSRRYEQYF.

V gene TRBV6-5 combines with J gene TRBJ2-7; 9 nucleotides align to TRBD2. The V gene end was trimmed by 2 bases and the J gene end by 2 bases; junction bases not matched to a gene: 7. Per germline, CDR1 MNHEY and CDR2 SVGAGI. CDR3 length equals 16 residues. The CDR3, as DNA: TGTGCCAGCAGTTACACAATAGCGGGGGACCCCTACGAGCAGTACTTC. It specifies CASSYTIAGDPYEQYF.

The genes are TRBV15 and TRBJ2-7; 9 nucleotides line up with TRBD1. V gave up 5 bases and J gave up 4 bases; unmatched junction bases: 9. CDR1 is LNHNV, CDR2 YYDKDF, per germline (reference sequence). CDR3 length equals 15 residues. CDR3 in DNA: TGTGCCACCAGCCCGCCGGGACAGGGTCGTTACGAGCAGTACTTC. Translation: CATSPPGQGRYEQYF.

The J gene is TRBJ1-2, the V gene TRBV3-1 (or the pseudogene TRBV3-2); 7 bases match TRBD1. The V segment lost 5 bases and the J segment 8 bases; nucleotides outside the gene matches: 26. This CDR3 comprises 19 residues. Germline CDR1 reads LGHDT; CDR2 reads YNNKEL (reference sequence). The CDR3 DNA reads TGTGCCAGCAGCACTATGAGCAGCCAAGATCCTAAGGGGGCTAAGGGCTACACCTTC. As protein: CASSTMSSQDPKGAKGYTF.

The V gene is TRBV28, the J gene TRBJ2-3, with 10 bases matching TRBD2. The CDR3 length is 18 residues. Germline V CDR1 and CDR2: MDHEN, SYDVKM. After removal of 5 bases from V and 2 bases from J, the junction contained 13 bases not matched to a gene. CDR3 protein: CASSPSGRARLHTDTQYF. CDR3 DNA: TGTGCCAGCAGTCCCAGCGGGAGGGCCAGACTTCACACAGATACGCAGTATTTT.

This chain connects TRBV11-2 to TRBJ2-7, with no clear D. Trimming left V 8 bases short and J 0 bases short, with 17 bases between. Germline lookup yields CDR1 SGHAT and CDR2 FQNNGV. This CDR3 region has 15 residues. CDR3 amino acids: CASSEYTQFSYEQYF. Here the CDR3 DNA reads TGTGCCAGCTCCGAATACACCCAGTTCTCCTACGAGCAGTACTTC.